One and the same sample provided the 30 T cell receptor beta chains below, sequenced in a study of CD8 T cells in Susac syndrome. Random hexamers were used to reverse transcribe an amount of roughly 0.45 to 1 ug RNA. In TCRdb, the immunoSEQ multiplex PCR reads were re-called with MiXCR into one record per CDR3 protein. The profile covers 95,000 to 150,000 distinct CDR3 sequences, with around 94% appearing a single time and more than 0.2% taken by the ten largest. Sequencing was performed on CD8+ T cells from PBMCs. These receptors came from a human donor with Susac syndrome.

V gene TRBV12-3 or TRBV12-4 combines with J gene TRBJ1-2; TRBD1 aligns across 11 bases. The CDR3 covers 16 residues. V dropped 6 bases and J dropped 4; count of bases not matched to a gene: 10. The CDR3: CASSPPLGTGGYGYTF. CDR3 DNA: TGTGCCAGCAGCCCCCCCCTCGGGACAGGGGGCTATGGCTACACCTTC.

This chain connects TRBV6-4 to TRBJ2-1, with 8 bases fitting TRBD1. The CDR3 loop spans 14 amino acids. The J segment lost 5 bases and the V segment lost 5 bases, leaving 5 bases of the junction unmatched. Germline CDR1 is MRHNA and CDR2 is SNTAGT. CDR3 loop: CASSLQGADNEQFF. Written as DNA, the CDR3 is TGTGCCAGCAGTCTCCAGGGGGCTGACAATGAGCAGTTCTTC.

The chain carries TRBV20-1 and TRBJ1-1, with D possibly TRBD1 on 6 matching bases. V was trimmed by 0 bases and J by 4 bases, leaving 9 bases between them. The CDR3 covers 13 residues. Germline V gives CDR1 DFQATT, CDR2 SNEGSKA (reference sequence). In nucleotides, the CDR3 is TGCAGTGCTAGAGATTGGGGGGCCACTGAAGCTTTCTTT. This encodes CSARDWGATEAFF.

This clonotype showed up just once. The CDR3 sequence: CASSLGGGSADTQYF. CDR3 DNA sequence: TGTGCCAGCAGCTTAGGTGGCGGCTCCGCTGATACGCAGTATTTT. The chain is built from TRBV5-6 and TRBJ2-3, with no clear D. The CDR3 runs 15 residues. Germline values: CDR1 SGHDT, CDR2 YYEEEE. The V end was cut by 2 bases, the J end by 6 bases, with 16 bases between.

CDR3 sequence reads: CASSFGEGVQETQYF. In nucleotides, the CDR3 is TGTGCCAGCAGCTTTGGGGAAGGGGTCCAAGAGACCCAGTACTTC. The V and J genes are TRBV5-5 and TRBJ2-5, with a tentative D call TRBD1 (5 bases). V lost 2 bases to trimming and J lost 1 base, with 12 bases between them. The CDR3 covers 15 residues. Germline CDR1 SGHKS, CDR2 YYEKEE (reference sequence).

This clonotype was observed a few times. V and J are TRBV7-9 and TRBJ2-7; tentatively, D is TRBD2 (6 bases). V was pared by 1 base and J by 1 base, with 11 bases between. The CDR3 is 15 residues long. Germline-derived CDR1 and CDR2 are SEHNR and FQNEAQ (reference sequence). The CDR3 loop reads CASSLESGRSYEQYF. CDR3 DNA: TGTGCCAGCAGCTTAGAGAGCGGGCGTTCCTACGAGCAGTACTTC.

The rearrangement joins TRBV5-6 to TRBJ1-1, with D perhaps matching TRBD1 (5 bases). Trimming removed 4 bases from V and 4 bases from J, with 20 bases in between. Per germline, CDR1 SGHDT and CDR2 YYEEEE. The CDR3 has 16 amino acids. CDR3 in DNA: TGTGCCAGCAGCCTAATAACGACGCAAGGGGCCACTGAAGCTTTCTTT. It specifies CASSLITTQGATEAFF.

The rearrangement uses TRBV19 and TRBJ1-3; D is undetermined. With 3 bases removed from V and 0 bases from J, the gap between germline ends came to 9 bases. Germline V gene lookup returns CDR1 LNHDA and CDR2 SQIVND (reference sequence). CDR3 length equals 15 residues. CDR3 residues: CASSIMPGSGNTIYF. DNA of the CDR3: TGTGCCAGTAGTATTATGCCGGGCTCTGGAAACACCATATATTTT.

The chain couples TRBV7-9 to TRBJ1-2; D unclear. The V end was cut by 4 bases, the J end by 9 bases, with 12 bases between. The CDR3 is 12 residues long. Germline lookup yields CDR1 SEHNR and CDR2 FQNEAQ (reference sequence). The CDR3 sequence: CASSSEVTRYTF. The CDR3 nucleotides read TGTGCCAGCAGCTCGGAGGTCACGCGCTACACCTTC.

This clonotype was found once. This chain joins TRBV20-1 and TRBJ2-1, with 8 bases that match TRBD2. The CDR3 is 15 amino acids. From germline, CDR1 is DFQATT and CDR2 SNEGSKA (reference sequence). Losses at the gene ends were 0 bases for V and 8 bases for J; bases not matched to a gene: 9. CDR3 sequence reads: CSARDGAGGDYEQFF. Here the CDR3 DNA reads TGCAGTGCTAGAGATGGGGCGGGAGGCGATTATGAGCAGTTCTTC.

This clonotype was detected only once. CDR3 in DNA: TGTGCCAGCAGCGAGACAGGGATTTTGTATAATTCACCCCTCCACTTT. Translation: CASSETGILYNSPLHF. The V call is TRBV25-1, the J call TRBJ1-6; 7 nucleotides agree with TRBD1. CDR1 and CDR2 (germline): MGHDK, SYGVNS. The CDR3 spans 16 residues. V dropped 6 bases and J dropped 4; count of bases not matched to a gene: 9.

This clonotype was counted a single time. The J gene is TRBJ1-2, the V gene TRBV19; 7 bases align to TRBD1. CDR1 and CDR2 (germline): LNHDA, SQIVND (reference sequence). This CDR3 spans 14 amino acids. The junction had 9 bases not matched to a gene; V was cut back by 4 bases and J by 7 bases. CDR3 sequence: CASSTEDRRVGYTF. Written as DNA, the CDR3 is TGTGCCAGTAGTACCGAGGACAGGAGAGTTGGCTACACCTTC.

The genes are TRBV7-2 and TRBJ2-2; the match to TRBD2 covers 16 bases. Germline V gene data show CDR1 as SGHTA and CDR2 as FQGNSA. The junction had 8 bases not matched to a gene; V was cut back by 4 bases and J by 6 bases. This CDR3 region has 18 residues. CDR3 DNA sequence: TGTGCCAGCAGCTGGGGACTAGCGGGAGGGCCTTCGGCCGGGGAGCTGTTTTTT. This gives the protein CASSWGLAGGPSAGELFF. The whole variable domain, remainder taken from reference TRBV7-2 and TRBJ2-2, is GAGVSQSPSNKVTEKGKDVELRCDPISGHTALYWYRQSLGQGLEFLIYFQGNSAPDKSGLPSDRFSAERTGGSVSTLTIQRTQQEDSAVYLCASSWGLAGGPSAGELFFGEGSRLTVL.

The chain has TRBV12-3 or TRBV12-4 and TRBJ1-2, with 7 nucleotides matching TRBD1. The CDR3 loop spans 14 amino acids. The ends lost 3 bases at V and 8 bases at J; junction bases unmatched: 9. In DNA form, the CDR3 reads TGTGCCAGCAGTTTGGAAGGGGGCCCCGCGGGCTACACCTTC. Protein sequence: CASSLEGGPAGYTF.

The chain couples TRBV3-1 to TRBJ2-1; D ambiguous. V lost 8 bases, J lost 6 bases, and 8 bases lay in between. The CDR3 spans 11 residues. Looked up from germline, CDR1 is LGHDT and CDR2 is YNNKEL (reference sequence). The CDR3: CASEALNEQFF. Here the CDR3 DNA reads TGTGCCAGCGAAGCTCTCAATGAGCAGTTCTTC.

This chain joins TRBV15 and TRBJ2-7, with a possible D match to TRBD2 (5 bases). The germline gives CDR1 LNHNV, CDR2 YYDKDF (reference sequence). The CDR3 is 13 amino acids. With 0 bases removed from V and 7 bases from J, the gap between germline ends came to 10 bases. CDR3 sequence reads: CATSRERGREQYF. The CDR3 DNA is TGTGCCACCAGCAGAGAACGGGGTAGGGAGCAGTACTTC. The variable domain in full, completed from reference TRBV15 and TRBJ2-7, reads DAMVIQNPRYQVTQFGKPVTLSCSQTLNHNVMYWYQQKSSQAPKLLFHYYDKDFNNEADTPDNFQSRRPNTSFCFLDIRSPGLGDTAMYLCATSRERGREQYFGPGTRLTVT.

The chain couples TRBV30 to TRBJ1-1; no definite D call. There are 13 residues in the CDR3. V lost 3 bases and J 3 bases, leaving 11 bases between the germline ends. The germline CDR1 and CDR2 sequences are GTSNPN and SVGIG (reference sequence). CDR3 nucleotide sequence: TGTGCCTGGAGGTCAAAATCCTACACTGAAGCTTTCTTT. Its translation is CAWRSKSYTEAFF.

The chain uses TRBV19 and TRBJ2-7; 8 bases match TRBD2. This CDR3 is 14 amino acids long. The germline V gene has CDR1 LNHDA and CDR2 SQIVND (reference sequence). V was clipped by 3 bases and J by 3 bases; unmatched bases: 4. This CDR3 is CASSMGGRSYEQYF. The CDR3, as DNA: TGTGCCAGTAGTATGGGCGGGAGGAGCTACGAGCAGTACTTC.

This clonotype was detected only a few times. The chain links TRBV12-3 or TRBV12-4 to TRBJ2-7; 9 positions agree with TRBD1. The CDR3 is 14 amino acids. V shed 5 bases, J shed 4 bases, and the junction held 6 bases outside the gene matches. CDR3 in amino acids: CASSPRDRAYEQYF. The CDR3 DNA reads as TGTGCCAGCAGTCCCCGGGACAGGGCTTACGAGCAGTACTTC.

The V gene is TRBV6-4, the J gene TRBJ1-2; D remains unclear. Trimming left V 4 bases short and J 2 bases short, with 8 bases between. Looked up from germline, CDR1 is MRHNA and CDR2 is SNTAGT. The length of the CDR3 is 13 residues. The CDR3: CASSADGNYGYTF. CDR3 DNA sequence: TGTGCCAGCAGTGCTGACGGGAACTATGGCTACACCTTC.

The CDR3 DNA sequence: TGTGCCAGCAGTCCCCGCGGACTAGTCGACGAGCAGTACTTC. Its protein is CASSPRGLVDEQYF. This rearrangement joins TRBV27 to TRBJ2-7, with 7 nucleotides matching TRBD2. CDR1 is MNHEY, CDR2 SMNVEV, per germline (reference sequence). The CDR3 has 14 amino acids. V was clipped by 5 bases and J by 5 bases; unmatched bases: 9.

The rearrangement uses TRBV12-3 or TRBV12-4 and TRBJ2-2; no reliable D call. The CDR3 totals 14 residues. The germline V and J ends were trimmed by 0 bases and 1 base, with 3 bases remaining between them. The CDR3 region is CASSLAGNTGELFF. The CDR3 nucleotides read TGTGCCAGCAGTTTAGCAGGGAACACCGGGGAGCTGTTTTTT.

The rearrangement joins TRBV9 to TRBJ1-1, with D tentatively TRBD1 (6 bases). The length of the CDR3 is 15 residues. Germline V gives CDR1 SGDLS, CDR2 YYNGEE. V was clipped by 3 bases and J by 1 base, with 13 bases between them. The CDR3 spells CASSGGGHTNTEAFF. CDR3 coding DNA: TGTGCCAGCAGCGGCGGGGGACATACGAACACTGAAGCTTTCTTT.

The chain combines TRBV12-3 or TRBV12-4 with TRBJ2-5; D unclear. V was shortened by 6 bases and J by 3 bases, with 11 bases between the two germline ends. This CDR3 is 13 amino acids long. The CDR3 DNA is TGTGCCAGCAGGCCCACGGAGAAAGAGACCCAGTACTTC. It is translated as CASRPTEKETQYF.

The J gene is TRBJ2-3, the V gene TRBV7-8; 9 bases agree with TRBD2. The V and J ends lost 6 bases and 6 bases, in that order; junction bases with no gene match: 13. The CDR3 runs to 16 residues. Germline V gene sequence: CDR1 SGHVS, CDR2 FQNEAQ. The CDR3, as DNA: TGTGCCAGCAGGATTGTCGGACTAGCGAAGGCCGATACGCAGTATTTT. Translating it yields CASRIVGLAKADTQYF.

The gene calls are TRBV27 and TRBJ1-1; no clear D. Trimming removed 3 bases at V and 4 bases at J, with 12 bases between. Germline V gives CDR1 MNHEY, CDR2 SMNVEV (reference sequence). This CDR3 spans 14 amino acids. The CDR3 coding sequence is TGTGCCAGCAGTTTGGTGGCTACCGTCACTGAAGCTTTCTTT. The encoded protein is CASSLVATVTEAFF.

This sequence joins TRBV30 and TRBJ2-3, with unresolved D. In germline, CDR1 is GTSNPN, CDR2 SVGIG (reference sequence). Trimming removed 2 bases at V and 2 bases at J, with 11 bases between. CDR3 size: 14 residues. In DNA, the CDR3 is TGTGCCTGGAGTCCCCCGGCTCTCACAGATACGCAGTATTTT. Amino acid sequence: CAWSPPALTDTQYF.

V usage is TRBV5-1 and J usage is TRBJ2-1; 14 bases match TRBD2. The CDR3 is made up of 15 amino acids. The germline V gene has CDR1 SGHRS and CDR2 YFSETQ. Trimming took 4 bases from V and 8 from J; bases not matched to a gene: 5. The DNA for the CDR3 is TGCGCCAGCAGCCAAGGGACTAGCGGGAGCTATGAGCAGTTCTTC. It codes for CASSQGTSGSYEQFF. Combining the CDR3 with reference TRBV5-1 and TRBJ2-1 gives the whole variable domain KAGVTQTPRYLIKTRGQQVTLSCSPISGHRSVSWYQQTPGQGLQFLFEYFSETQRNKGNFPGRFSGRQFSNSRSEMNVSTLELGDSALYLCASSQGTSGSYEQFFGPGTRLTVL.

The chain combines TRBV6-5 with TRBJ1-3, with D perhaps matching TRBD1 (5 bases). This CDR3 contains 16 residues. Germline V gene data show CDR1 as MNHEY and CDR2 as SVGAGI. The germline V and J ends were trimmed by 0 bases and 0 bases, with 9 bases remaining between them. The CDR3 loop is CASSYSAGDSGNTIYF. The CDR3 nucleotides read TGTGCCAGCAGTTACTCAGCGGGGGACTCTGGAAACACCATATATTTT.

The chain is built from TRBV12-3 or TRBV12-4 and TRBJ2-1; D unclear. The V end was cut by 7 bases, the J end by 7 bases, with 14 bases between. The CDR3 has 13 amino acids. In nucleotides, the CDR3 is TGTGCCAGCACCCAGGCCCTCGGGAATGAGCAGTTCTTC. Its translation: CASTQALGNEQFF.